These 17 T cell receptor beta chains were all obtained from the same sample, sequenced in a study of CD8 T cells in Susac syndrome. Random hexamers primed reverse transcription of about 0.5 to 1 ug RNA. TCRdb called the immunoSEQ multiplex PCR reads again in MiXCR, with one record for every CDR3 protein. The data show over 350,000 distinct CDR3 sequences, around 85% seen once. The sequencing sample was made of CD8+ T cells from PBMCs. The source is a human donor with multiple sclerosis.

This chain links TRBV4-1 with TRBJ1-1; perhaps TRBD1 as D (5 bases). This CDR3 region has 16 residues. Germline values: CDR1 MGHRA, CDR2 YSYEKL. V lost 1 base, J lost 5 bases, and 17 bases lay in between. This CDR3 reads CASSQGWGLERTEAFF. CDR3 nucleotides: TGCGCCAGCAGCCAAGGGTGGGGGTTAGAGCGGACTGAAGCTTTCTTT.

V gene TRBV29-1 combines with J gene TRBJ1-1; D is unclear. Trimming pared 6 bases from V and 5 bases from J, leaving 13 bases between. CDR1 and CDR2 (germline): SQVTM, ANQGSEA. CDR3 length: 12 residues. CDR3 bases: TGCAGCGTCCAACCGGGGTCGACTGAAGCTTTCTTT. Its translation: CSVQPGSTEAFF.

The chain uses TRBV28 and TRBJ2-3; 16 bases fit TRBD2. Unmatched junction bases numbered 21, after V lost 6 bases and J lost 0 bases. Germline V gene sequence: CDR1 MDHEN, CDR2 SYDVKM. The CDR3 has 23 amino acids. CDR3 amino acids: CASSGQVVGLAGGPSHSTDTQYF. The CDR3 DNA reads as TGTGCCAGCAGCGGACAGGTGGTGGGACTAGCGGGAGGGCCCTCCCATAGCACAGATACGCAGTATTTT.

This chain connects TRBV11-2 to TRBJ2-3, with 7 bases fitting TRBD1. The J segment lost 3 bases and the V segment lost 0 bases, leaving 9 bases of the junction unmatched. The CDR3 has 17 amino acids. Germline V gene data show CDR1 as SGHAT and CDR2 as FQNNGV. In DNA, the CDR3 is TGTGCCAGCAGCTTAGATCTGCCCGGGACAGAAACAGATACGCAGTATTTT. Amino acid sequence: CASSLDLPGTETDTQYF.

This clonotype has a handful of counts. The J gene is TRBJ2-7, the V gene TRBV27; TRBD2 agrees at 11 bases. The junction had 2 bases not matched to a gene; V was cut back by 3 bases and J by 4 bases. This CDR3 has 14 residues. Germline CDR1 and CDR2: MNHEY and SMNVEV (reference sequence). The CDR3: CASSFGTSGYEQYF. In nucleotides, the CDR3 is TGTGCCAGCAGTTTCGGGACTAGCGGTTACGAGCAGTACTTC.

V is TRBV4-1 and J is TRBJ2-3, with TRBD2 matching 10 bases. V lost 0 bases to trimming and J lost 4 bases; unmatched junction nucleotides: 4. Germline CDR1 reads MGHRA; CDR2 reads YSYEKL. The CDR3 loop spans 16 amino acids. CDR3: CASSQEGLAGADTQYF. In nucleotides, the CDR3 is TGCGCCAGCAGCCAAGAGGGGCTAGCGGGAGCAGATACGCAGTATTTT.

This sequence joins TRBV9 and TRBJ2-1, with 12 bases lining up with TRBD2. The V gene's germline CDR1 is SGDLS and CDR2 YYNGEE. This CDR3 is 16 amino acids long. The junction had 7 bases not matched to a gene; V was cut back by 3 bases and J by 6 bases. The CDR3 DNA is TGTGCCAGCAGCGGCCTAGCGGGAGGGCCCTTCAATGAGCAGTTCTTC. As protein: CASSGLAGGPFNEQFF.

This chain links TRBV3-1 with TRBJ1-2, with TRBD1 matching over 8 bases. The CDR3 has 16 residues. Germline V gives CDR1 LGHDT, CDR2 YNNKEL (reference sequence). J was trimmed by 4 bases and V by 5 bases; bases with no gene match: 12. The CDR3 loop reads CASSETTGAASYGYTF. The CDR3 DNA follows: TGTGCCAGCAGCGAAACGACAGGGGCTGCCTCCTATGGCTACACCTTC.

The chain combines TRBV18 with TRBJ1-1, with a weak D call TRBD1 (5 bases). The germline V gene encodes CDR1 KGHSH and CDR2 LQKENI. V was pared by 2 bases and J by 8 bases, with 9 bases between. This CDR3 is 12 amino acids long. The CDR3 region is CASSPSGEEAFF. The CDR3 DNA follows: TGTGCCAGCTCACCATCGGGGGAAGAAGCTTTCTTT.

The V and J genes are TRBV19 and TRBJ2-3; possible D gene TRBD2, 5 bases. This CDR3 has 17 residues. CDR1 is LNHDA, CDR2 SQIVND, per germline (reference sequence). The germline V and J ends were trimmed by 3 bases and 6 bases, with 22 bases remaining between them. The CDR3 loop reads CASSILLGSSLLDTQYF. CDR3 bases: TGTGCCAGTAGTATCCTCCTGGGGAGCAGCCTGTTGGATACGCAGTATTTT.

This chain joins TRBV2 and TRBJ1-3, with D possibly being TRBD1 (5 bases). The CDR3 totals 13 residues. V lost 7 bases and J 0 bases, leaving 7 bases between the germline ends. The germline CDR1 and CDR2 sequences are SNHLY and FYNNEI. The CDR3 is CASMTASGNTIYF. CDR3 in DNA: TGTGCCAGCATGACAGCCTCTGGAAACACCATATATTTT. The full variable domain, rest sourced from reference TRBV2 and TRBJ1-3, is EPEVTQTPSHQVTQMGQEVILRCVPISNHLYFYWYRQILGQKVEFLVSFYNNEISEKSEIFDDQFSVERPDGSNFTLKIRSTKLEDSAMYFCASMTASGNTIYFGEGSWLTVV.

This clonotype showed up just a few times. The rearrangement joins TRBV5-1 to TRBJ2-1, with 12 bases fitting TRBD1. The CDR3 length is 16 residues. V lost 3 bases, J lost 8 bases, and 9 bases stayed unmatched. Per germline, CDR1 SGHRS and CDR2 YFSETQ. DNA for the CDR3: TGCGCCAGCAGCTCCGGGACAGGGGGCTTTACGGATGAGCAGTTCTTC. Translating it yields CASSSGTGGFTDEQFF. Combining the CDR3 with reference TRBV5-1 and TRBJ2-1 gives the whole variable domain KAGVTQTPRYLIKTRGQQVTLSCSPISGHRSVSWYQQTPGQGLQFLFEYFSETQRNKGNFPGRFSGRQFSNSRSEMNVSTLELGDSALYLCASSSGTGGFTDEQFFGPGTRLTVL.

The chain uses TRBV4-1 and TRBJ1-5, with 11 bases fitting TRBD1. The germline gives CDR1 MGHRA, CDR2 YSYEKL. V shed 3 bases and J 5 bases; nucleotides not matched to a gene: 6. There are 16 residues in the CDR3. The CDR3 sequence: CASSHWTGGGDQPQHF. The CDR3 DNA follows: TGCGCCAGCAGCCATTGGACAGGGGGCGGGGATCAGCCCCAGCATTTT.

This clonotype was counted only a few times. This rearrangement joins TRBV28 to TRBJ2-3; tentative D call: TRBD2 (5 bases). The germline gives CDR1 MDHEN, CDR2 SYDVKM. Deletions cut 3 bases from V and 3 bases from J, with 10 bases between. The CDR3 is 14 residues long. The CDR3 spells CASSLGLATDTQYF. Written as DNA, the CDR3 is TGTGCCAGCAGTTTGGGTCTAGCAACAGATACGCAGTATTTT.

The gene calls are TRBV30 and TRBJ2-2, with 9 positions matching TRBD2. The V gene end was trimmed by 6 bases and the J gene end by 7 bases; junction bases not matched to a gene: 15. This CDR3 is 16 amino acids long. Germline CDR1 reads GTSNPN; CDR2 reads SVGIG (reference sequence). This CDR3 reads CACQLAGEAENGELFF. The CDR3, as DNA: TGTGCCTGCCAATTAGCGGGAGAAGCGGAGAACGGGGAGCTGTTTTTT.

This chain uses TRBV27 with TRBJ2-3; 8 positions agree with TRBD1. Trimming cost V 5 bases and J 4 bases; bases outside gene matches: 8. The CDR3 runs to 15 residues. The germline CDR1 and CDR2 sequences are MNHEY and SMNVEV (reference sequence). For the CDR3, the DNA is TGTGCCAGCAGTCCAGGACAGGGTTGGGCAGATACGCAGTATTTT. Residues: CASSPGQGWADTQYF.

J is TRBJ1-1 and V is TRBV27; D remains ambiguous. This CDR3 has 13 amino acids. CDR1 and CDR2 (germline): MNHEY, SMNVEV (reference sequence). The V gene lost 5 bases and the J gene lost 4 bases, with 11 bases spanning the gap. CDR3 nucleotides: TGTGCCAGCAGTCCGGGTCCGATCACTGAAGCTTTCTTT. Translating it yields CASSPGPITEAFF.